A selection of T cell receptor beta chains follows, all from one sample in a study of T cell changes during pregnancy in multiple sclerosis. Sequenced by immunoSEQ multiplex PCR; TCRdb stores in-frame clones only, minus some. The sample has roughly 80,000 clones; approximately 90% are singletons. The specimen was peripheral blood, collected before pregnancy. All receptors derive from a female donor with multiple sclerosis, enrolled in a pregnancy study. The conserved cysteine and the conserved F or W are not part of the CDR3 here. Each record gives: J gene, V gene, clone size, CDR3 protein. Size values are once, few and many counts, or a class for expanded clones, and some rows have none.

>TRBJ2-5|TRBV18|-
ASSPFLAGRPRRQETQY
>TRBJ2-1|TRBV2|-
ASTTATSYNEQF
>TRBJ1-5|TRBV28|-
ASSAATGHNQPQH
>TRBJ2-5|TRBV7-6|-
ASSSRSGIQETQY
>TRBJ1-1|TRBV4-2|-
ASSQGGGMAAEAF
>TRBJ1-1|TRBV4-3|-
ASSQDWGQANTEAF
>TRBJ2-4|TRBV19|-
ASSGAGVNTNIQY
>TRBJ2-7|TRBV19|once
ASSPSSYEQY
>TRBJ2-7|TRBV12-5|-
ASALRAGATYEQY
>TRBJ2-2|TRBV11-2|-
ASSLPGTSHTGELF
>TRBJ1-4|TRBV6-1|-
ASSLAINEKLF
>TRBJ2-5|TRBV5-1|-
ASRGSGFGTKQETQY
>TRBJ2-1|TRBV10-3|-
AISGGLYNEQF
>TRBJ2-1|TRBV11-2|-
ASSFGVEQF
>TRBJ2-3|TRBV5-1|-
ASSYEGGTDTQY
>TRBJ2-2|TRBV6-5|-
ASKIQGVLPGELF
>TRBJ2-1|TRBV7-2|-
ASSPGVEQF
>TRBJ2-3|TRBV19|-
ASSRGGTGVTDTQY
>TRBJ2-7|TRBV7-9|-
ASSLVPAYEQY
>TRBJ2-1|TRBV6-1|-
ASTQSTGVYEQF
>TRBJ2-3|TRBV2|-
ASSDRLAKATDTQY
>TRBJ2-5|TRBV27|once
ASRRSGGQETQY
>TRBJ2-1|TRBV10-3|-
AISVGGRGSKQF
>TRBJ1-2|TRBV28|once
ASSLLGGGNGYT
>TRBJ2-7|TRBV18|-
ASSRGKSYEQY
>TRBJ2-4|TRBV7-9|-
ASSFGGDGAKNIQY
>TRBJ2-6|TRBV9|-
ASTGGALGANVLT
>TRBJ2-1|TRBV18|-
ASSPSGSGSYNEQF
>TRBJ1-2|TRBV29-1|-
SVSTGGVDYGYT